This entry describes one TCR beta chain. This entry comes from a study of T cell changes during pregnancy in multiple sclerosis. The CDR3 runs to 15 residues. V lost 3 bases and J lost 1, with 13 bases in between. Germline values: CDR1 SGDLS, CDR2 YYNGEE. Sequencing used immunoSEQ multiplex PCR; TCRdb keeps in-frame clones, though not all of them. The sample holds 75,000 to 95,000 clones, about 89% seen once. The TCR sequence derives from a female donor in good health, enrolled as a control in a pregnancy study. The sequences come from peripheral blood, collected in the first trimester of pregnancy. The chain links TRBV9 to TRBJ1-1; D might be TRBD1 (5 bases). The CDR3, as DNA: TGTGCCAGCAGCGCATACCATGGGGCGAACACTGAAGCTTTCTTT. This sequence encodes CASSAYHGANTEAFF.